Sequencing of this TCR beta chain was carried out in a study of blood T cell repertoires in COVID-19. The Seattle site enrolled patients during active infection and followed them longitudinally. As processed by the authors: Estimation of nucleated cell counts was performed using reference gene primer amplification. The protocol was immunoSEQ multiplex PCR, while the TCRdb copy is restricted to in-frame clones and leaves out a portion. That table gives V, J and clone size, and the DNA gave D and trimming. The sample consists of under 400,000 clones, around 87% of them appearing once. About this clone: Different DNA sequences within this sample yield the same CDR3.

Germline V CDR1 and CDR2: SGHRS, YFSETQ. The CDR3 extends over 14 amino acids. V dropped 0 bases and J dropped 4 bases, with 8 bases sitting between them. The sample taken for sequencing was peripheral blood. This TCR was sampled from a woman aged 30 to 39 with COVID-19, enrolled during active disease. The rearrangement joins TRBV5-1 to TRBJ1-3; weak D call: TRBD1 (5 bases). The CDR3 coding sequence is TGCGCCAGCAGCTTGGCAGGGAGGGGAAACACCATATATTTT. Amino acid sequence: CASSLAGRGNTIYF.